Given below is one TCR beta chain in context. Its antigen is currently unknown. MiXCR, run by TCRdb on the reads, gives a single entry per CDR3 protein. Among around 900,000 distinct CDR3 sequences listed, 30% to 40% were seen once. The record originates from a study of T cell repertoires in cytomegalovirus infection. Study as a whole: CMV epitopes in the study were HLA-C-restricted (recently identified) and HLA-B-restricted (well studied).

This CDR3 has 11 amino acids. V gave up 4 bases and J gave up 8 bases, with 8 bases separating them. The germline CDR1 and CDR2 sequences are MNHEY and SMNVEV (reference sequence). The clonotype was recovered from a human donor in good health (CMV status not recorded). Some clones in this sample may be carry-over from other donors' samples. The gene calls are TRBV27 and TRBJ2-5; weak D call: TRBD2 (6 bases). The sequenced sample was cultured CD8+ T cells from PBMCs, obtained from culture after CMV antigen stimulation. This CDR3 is CASSSGLTQYF. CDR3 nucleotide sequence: TGTGCCAGCAGTTCTGGACTAACCCAGTACTTC.